One and the same sample provided the 13 T cell receptor beta chains below, sequenced in a study of a mutant IDH1 vaccine in newly diagnosed glioma. Only in-frame clones appear in the TCRdb table, and some are missing; sequencing was by immunoSEQ multiplex PCR. This sample has approximately 62,000 clones; 80% to 85% occur once, and the top ten carry roughly 4.5%. These receptors are not linked to any known antigen. Time point here: week 35, safety follow-up. Every vaccine dose comprised 300 ug of mutant IDH1 20-mer peptide plus topical imiquimod. Sequences were derived from PBMCs, sampled from a glioma patient whose treatment included an IDH1 peptide vaccine. The receptor set was obtained from a man aged 25 to 45 with glioma.

The V and J genes are TRBV29-1 and TRBJ2-1; no clear D gene. CDR1 and CDR2 (germline): SQVTM, ANQGSEA. Trimming removed 4 bases at V and 4 bases at J, with 11 bases between. This CDR3 contains 13 residues. The CDR3 is CSVGNSEYNEQFF. DNA of the CDR3: TGCAGCGTTGGGAACTCGGAGTACAATGAGCAGTTCTTC.

This clone has a single count. The V and J genes are TRBV9 and TRBJ1-3, with D uncertain. Germline values: CDR1 SGDLS, CDR2 YYNGEE. The V gene lost 5 bases and the J gene lost 0 bases, with 6 bases spanning the gap. The CDR3 totals 13 residues. The CDR3 spells CASRGASGNTIYF. The CDR3 DNA follows: TGTGCCAGCAGAGGCGCCTCTGGAAACACCATATATTTT.

The chain employs TRBV28 and TRBJ2-6; TRBD2 agrees at 7 bases. Unmatched junction bases numbered 12, after V lost 4 bases and J lost 0 bases. CDR3 size: 19 residues. In germline, CDR1 is MDHEN, CDR2 SYDVKM. The CDR3 loop reads CASSSAGRGLSSGANVLTF. DNA of the CDR3: TGTGCCAGCAGTTCCGCGGGGAGGGGTCTTTCCTCTGGGGCCAACGTCCTGACTTTC.

This clone turned up a few times. This chain links TRBV7-9 with TRBJ1-2, with D perhaps TRBD1 (6 bases). CDR1 is SEHNR, CDR2 FQNEAQ, per germline (reference sequence). CDR3 size: 14 residues. The CDR3 reads CATAGSQGLYGYTF. The CDR3 coding sequence is TGTGCGACGGCGGGATCACAGGGACTCTATGGCTACACCTTC.

The chain combines TRBV7-9 with TRBJ1-1, with a weak D call TRBD1 (5 bases). The germline V and J ends were trimmed by 5 bases and 0 bases, with 10 bases remaining between them. There are 14 residues in the CDR3. Germline CDR1 reads SEHNR; CDR2 reads FQNEAQ (reference sequence). The DNA for the CDR3 is TGTGCCAGCAGCCCCCTGGGACTGAACACTGAAGCTTTCTTT. Its protein product is CASSPLGLNTEAFF. The full variable domain, its missing parts supplied by reference TRBV7-9 and TRBJ1-1, is DTGVSQNPRHKITKRGQNVTFRCDPISEHNRLYWYRQTLGQGPEFLTYFQNEAQLEKSRLLSDRFSAERPKGSFSTLEIQRTEQGDSAMYLCASSPLGLNTEAFFGQGTRLTVV.

The genes are TRBV19 and TRBJ1-3; the D gene is possibly TRBD1 (6 bases). The CDR3 loop spans 15 amino acids. The germline V gene encodes CDR1 LNHDA and CDR2 SQIVND (reference sequence). V was pared by 3 bases and J by 0 bases, with 9 bases between. The CDR3 bases are TGTGCCAGTAGTATGGGACATACCTCTGGAAACACCATATATTTT. Translating it yields CASSMGHTSGNTIYF.

This clone was found a few times. The J gene is TRBJ1-4, the V gene TRBV30; possibly TRBD1 for D (6 bases). Germline V gene lookup returns CDR1 GTSNPN and CDR2 SVGIG (reference sequence). The V gene lost 3 bases and the J gene lost 4 bases, with 9 bases spanning the gap. The CDR3 runs to 13 residues. CDR3 bases: TGTGCCTGGAGAGGACAGTTTAATGAAAAACTGTTTTTT. Protein: CAWRGQFNEKLFF.

The gene calls are TRBV6-4 and TRBJ2-2; unclear D gene. V lost 2 bases and J 6 bases, leaving 7 bases between the germline ends. The CDR3 spans 13 residues. Germline assignment: CDR1 MRHNA and CDR2 SNTAGT. The CDR3 sequence: CASSDSEAGELFF. DNA of the CDR3: TGTGCCAGCAGTGACAGTGAGGCCGGGGAGCTGTTTTTT.

The CDR3 region has the DNA TGTGCCAGCGGGCGGGACGGCTCCTACGAGCAGTACTTC. Its translation: CASGRDGSYEQYF. The rearrangement links TRBV6-5 to TRBJ2-7; D perhaps matches TRBD2 (6 bases). This CDR3 region has 13 residues. Trimming cost V 8 bases and J 0 bases, with 11 bases left between them. Germline V CDR1 and CDR2: MNHEY, SVGAGI.

This rearrangement joins TRBV5-1 to TRBJ1-6; D call uncertain. The germline V and J ends were trimmed by 1 base and 7 bases, with 9 bases remaining between them. Germline loops: CDR1 SGHRS, CDR2 YFSETQ. This CDR3 region has 14 residues. DNA of the CDR3: TGCGCCAGCAGCTTGACCCGGGTCAATTCACCCCTCCACTTT. Residues: CASSLTRVNSPLHF.

The chain links TRBV5-4 to TRBJ2-3, with 7 bases fitting TRBD2. Germline CDR1 reads SGHNT; CDR2 reads YYREEE (reference sequence). The CDR3 covers 16 residues. V dropped 3 bases and J dropped 1; count of bases not matched to a gene: 8. The CDR3 is CASSSGYSGGTDTQYF. CDR3 nucleotides: TGTGCCAGCAGCTCCGGGTACAGCGGGGGCACAGATACGCAGTATTTT.

The rearrangement joins TRBV19 to TRBJ1-5; 10 bases align to TRBD1. J gave up 1 base and V 6 bases, and 3 bases lay outside the gene matches. CDR3 size: 15 residues. The germline V gene has CDR1 LNHDA and CDR2 SQIVND (reference sequence). CDR3 sequence: CASRDRGRSNQPQHF. For the CDR3, the DNA is TGTGCCAGTAGGGACAGGGGGAGAAGCAATCAGCCCCAGCATTTT. The variable domain in full, completed from reference TRBV19 and TRBJ1-5, reads DGGITQSPKYLFRKEGQNVTLSCEQNLNHDAMYWYRQDPGQGLRLIYYSQIVNDFQKGDIAEGYSVSREKKESFPLTVTSAQKNPTAFYLCASRDRGRSNQPQHFGDGTRLSIL.

The chain employs TRBV6-1 and TRBJ2-2; D is unresolved. Deletions cut 2 bases from V and 4 bases from J, with 11 bases between. The germline V gene encodes CDR1 MNHNS and CDR2 SASEGT. The CDR3 has 15 amino acids. CDR3 amino acids: CASSEMMGGTGELFF. For the CDR3, the DNA is TGTGCCAGCAGTGAAATGATGGGCGGCACCGGGGAGCTGTTTTTT.